This record looks at one T cell receptor (beta chain) sequence and its context. The sample belongs to a study of shared T cell receptors in the human thymus. CDR3 size: 17 residues. V shed 5 bases, J shed 0 bases, and the junction held 7 bases outside the gene matches. Germline values: CDR1 LNHDA, CDR2 SQIVND (reference sequence). The data were produced by immunoSEQ multiplex PCR, yet TCRdb's version contains in-frame clones alone and is incomplete. The sample records roughly 700,000 clones, roughly 90% being singletons. This sample was shared with a second study, whose subject was human thymus T cells. That study reports: Corrective heart surgery yielded resections, and these provided the thymus tissue. Related studies found that unrelated individuals share highly overlapping thymic repertoires.

Sequencing was carried out using thymocytes. This chain joins TRBV19 and TRBJ2-1; TRBD2 matches at 10 bases. The clonotype was recovered from a boy younger than two with a congenital heart defect. Written as DNA, the CDR3 is TGTGCCAGTAGTCCCCGGACTAGCGGCGACTCCTACAATGAGCAGTTCTTC. Translated, it gives CASSPRTSGDSYNEQFF.